The 3 T cell receptor beta chains below all came from one sample that was sequenced in a study of cytomegalovirus exposure and HLA in healthy donors. The method was immunoSEQ multiplex PCR; TCRdb's version includes in-frame clones alone and lacks a portion of them. The sample contains roughly 71,000 clones, 94% of which appear only once. Sequenced: PBMCs. The receptors stem from a woman aged 18-29 years in good health and CMV-seronegative.

The chain is built from TRBV28 and TRBJ1-5; D is undetermined. Germline loops: CDR1 MDHEN, CDR2 SYDVKM. The CDR3 has 15 residues. Trimming shortened V by 2 bases and J by 1 base, and 9 bases separated the two germline ends. CDR3 sequence reads: CASSLEVGSNQPQHF. For the CDR3, the DNA is TGTGCCAGCAGTTTAGAGGTCGGAAGCAATCAGCCCCAGCATTTT.

This chain's CDR3 is CASSSGTGLYEQYF. CDR3 nucleotides: TGTGCCAGCAGCTCCGGGACAGGGCTCTATGAGCAGTACTTC. The rearrangement uses TRBV7-9 and TRBJ2-7; 9 bases agree with TRBD1. CDR1 SEHNR and CDR2 FQNEAQ come from the germline V gene (reference sequence). The CDR3 extends over 14 amino acids. V was pared by 4 bases and J by 7 bases, with 8 bases of the junction left unmatched. The complete variable domain, with remaining parts taken from reference TRBV7-9 and TRBJ2-7, reads DTGVSQNPRHKITKRGQNVTFRCDPISEHNRLYWYRQTLGQGPEFLTYFQNEAQLEKSRLLSDRFSAERPKGSFSTLEIQRTEQGDSAMYLCASSSGTGLYEQYFGPGTRLTVT.

This clone was counted a single time. The J gene is TRBJ1-2, the V gene TRBV11-2, with TRBD1 identical over 11 bases. Germline V lookup: CDR1 SGHAT, CDR2 FQNNGV. The J segment lost 10 bases and the V segment lost 2 bases, leaving 9 bases of the junction unmatched. The CDR3 length is 15 residues. CDR3 DNA sequence: TGTGCCAGCAGCTTAACAGGGACAGGGGGGTACCACTACACCTTC. Protein: CASSLTGTGGYHYTF.